A single sample gave rise to the 17 T cell receptor beta chains below, sequenced in a study of persistence of HIV-infected CD4 T cells. Lysates of CMV-infected fibroblasts at approximately 10 ug/mL stimulated these cells. CD40L-negative CD69-negative CD45RO-high memory CD4+ T cells were sorted as populations depleted of antigen-responding cells. The libraries were made with immunoSEQ version 4 in survey mode. The protocol was immunoSEQ multiplex PCR, while the TCRdb copy is restricted to in-frame clones and leaves out a portion. Of about 50,000 clones listed, more than 60% were seen once; the top ten hold about 3%. For these receptors, no antigen is known. This material consisted of CD4+ T cells sorted from PBMCs after roughly 18-hour stimulation, taken from a patient who received antiretroviral therapy. These receptors came from an adult man with HIV who was CMV-seropositive.

V gene TRBV9 combines with J gene TRBJ1-6, with D maybe TRBD1 (5 bases). The CDR3 loop spans 13 amino acids. From germline, CDR1 is SGDLS and CDR2 YYNGEE. Trimming took 4 bases from V and 10 from J, leaving 12 bases between them. The CDR3 is CASSPGTRSPLHF. CDR3 nucleotide sequence: TGTGCCAGCAGCCCTGGGACGAGGTCACCCCTCCACTTT.

The chain has TRBV6-6 and TRBJ2-1; D not certain. Germline lookup yields CDR1 MNHNY and CDR2 SVGAGI (reference sequence). The CDR3 extends over 13 amino acids. The V end lost 6 bases, the J end lost 0 bases, and 6 bases lay between the germline ends. CDR3 coding DNA: TGTGCCAGCAGCCCCCTCTCCTACAATGAGCAGTTCTTC. It yields the protein CASSPLSYNEQFF.

In DNA, the CDR3 is TGTGCCAGCAGGCGGCAGGAAGGCTATGGCTACACCTTC. Translation: CASRRQEGYGYTF. This chain joins TRBV3-1 (or the pseudogene TRBV3-2) and TRBJ1-2; D unresolved. The germline V gene encodes CDR1 LGHDT and CDR2 YNNKEL (reference sequence). The length of the CDR3 is 13 residues. V was pared by 6 bases and J by 4 bases, with 12 bases between.

This clone was seen more than once but under ten times. The chain has TRBV7-3 and TRBJ1-1; 7 bases match TRBD1. Germline CDR1 is SGHTA and CDR2 is FQGTGA. Germline trimming cut 5 bases from V and 0 bases from J; bases unmatched to any gene: 0. The CDR3 is made up of 13 amino acids. CDR3 sequence (DNA): TGTGCCAGCAGCGGACAGGTGAACACTGAAGCTTTCTTT. As protein: CASSGQVNTEAFF.

The chain recombines TRBV7-6 with TRBJ2-5; the D gene is possibly TRBD2 (7 bases). Germline V gene lookup returns CDR1 SGHVS and CDR2 FNYEAQ. V dropped 3 bases and J dropped 5 bases, with 13 bases sitting between them. The CDR3 has 14 residues. The CDR3 bases are TGTGCCAGCAGCTTTCCGGGGGGCTCGGAGACCCAGTACTTC. Encoded protein: CASSFPGGSETQYF.

This sequence joins TRBV28 and TRBJ1-2, with 7 bases matching TRBD1. The CDR3 is made up of 13 amino acids. CDR1 MDHEN and CDR2 SYDVKM come from the germline V gene. V lost 10 bases to trimming and J lost 5 bases; unmatched junction nucleotides: 10. CDR3 nucleotide sequence: TGTGCCACCGAGACAGGGAGTGGGTATGGCTACACCTTC. Its translation is CATETGSGYGYTF.

J is TRBJ2-3 and V is TRBV3-1 (or the pseudogene TRBV3-2), with D possibly matching TRBD1 (5 bases). Germline CDR1 LGHDT, CDR2 YNNKEL (reference sequence). This CDR3 comprises 14 residues. Trimming took off 1 base at V and 4 bases at J, with 9 bases between the two ends. The CDR3 DNA is TGTGCCAGCAGCCAAGGGGGCTTGGCAGATACGCAGTATTTT. Its protein is CASSQGGLADTQYF.

This sequence joins TRBV5-1 and TRBJ1-4; TRBD1 is a possible D gene (5 bases). This CDR3 comprises 15 residues. CDR1 is SGHRS, CDR2 YFSETQ, per germline. V lost 1 base and J lost 3, with 10 bases in between. This chain's CDR3 is CASSLSGGSNEKLFF. The CDR3 coding sequence is TGCGCCAGCAGCTTGAGTGGGGGATCTAATGAAAAACTGTTTTTT.

This clone appeared a few times. The genes are TRBV20-1 and TRBJ1-2; possibly TRBD1 for D (5 bases). V shed 3 bases and J shed 5 bases, with 7 bases lying between them. CDR1 is DFQATT, CDR2 SNEGSKA, per germline (reference sequence). The CDR3 totals 11 residues. In DNA form, the CDR3 reads TGCAGTGCTAGTGGGGGATATGGCTACACCTTC. Translation: CSASGGYGYTF.

The chain employs TRBV7-2 and TRBJ2-7; D perhaps matches TRBD1 (6 bases). V was trimmed by 4 bases and J by 3 bases, leaving 13 bases between them. The CDR3 extends over 14 amino acids. CDR1 SGHTA and CDR2 FQGNSA come from the germline V gene. Here the CDR3 reads CASSSPGHNYEQYF. CDR3 sequence (DNA): TGTGCCAGCAGCTCGCCGGGACACAACTACGAGCAGTACTTC.

The chain employs TRBV19 and TRBJ2-7, with 9 bases matching TRBD1. Trimming removed 1 base from V and 2 bases from J; junction bases left unmatched: 15. Per germline, CDR1 LNHDA and CDR2 SQIVND (reference sequence). The CDR3 spans 19 residues. As DNA, the CDR3 is TGTGCCAGTAGTATAGGCTATTTGGGACAGGGTTCAATCGCCTACGAGCAGTACTTC. Translation: CASSIGYLGQGSIAYEQYF. The full variable domain, its missing parts supplied by reference TRBV19 and TRBJ2-7, is DGGITQSPKYLFRKEGQNVTLSCEQNLNHDAMYWYRQDPGQGLRLIYYSQIVNDFQKGDIAEGYSVSREKKESFPLTVTSAQKNPTAFYLCASSIGYLGQGSIAYEQYFGPGTRLTVT.

J is TRBJ1-1 and V is TRBV5-1, with 9 positions matching TRBD1. J gave up 1 base and V 4 bases, and 5 bases lay outside the gene matches. The CDR3 length is 15 residues. Germline CDR1 is SGHRS and CDR2 is YFSETQ. DNA of the CDR3: TGCGCCAGCAGCCCAATGACAGGGGGGAACACTGAAGCTTTCTTT. Translated, it gives CASSPMTGGNTEAFF.

J is TRBJ2-1 and V is TRBV29-1, with D possibly matching TRBD2 (6 bases). Germline V gene lookup returns CDR1 SQVTM and CDR2 ANQGSEA. The V end lost 7 bases, the J end lost 7 bases, and 17 bases lay between the germline ends. The CDR3 is 13 amino acids. In DNA, the CDR3 is TGCAGCGCTGGAGGGGCGGTCGTGAATGAGCAGTTCTTC. Protein product: CSAGGAVVNEQFF.

The chain couples TRBV10-3 to TRBJ2-1; D is unclear. Germline assignment: CDR1 ENHRY and CDR2 SYGVKD. The CDR3 runs 13 residues. V was trimmed by 7 bases and J by 4 bases, leaving 11 bases between them. CDR3 loop: CAITRTEYNEQFF. CDR3 nucleotides: TGTGCCATCACCCGTACAGAATACAATGAGCAGTTCTTC.

By share of the sample, this clone is medium-sized. This sequence joins TRBV4-2 and TRBJ2-5; maybe TRBD1 (5 bases). Trimming stripped 1 base from V and 4 bases from J, with 16 bases between. The CDR3 covers 16 residues. Germline V CDR1 and CDR2: LGHNA, YNFKEQ. CDR3 protein: CASSQVGPESLETQYF. In DNA form, the CDR3 reads TGTGCCAGCAGCCAAGTGGGGCCCGAGAGTCTAGAGACCCAGTACTTC.

This clone was picked up one time. This rearrangement joins TRBV5-5 to TRBJ2-1, with 11 nucleotides matching TRBD2. V dropped 3 bases and J dropped 9; count of bases not matched to a gene: 17. The germline V gene encodes CDR1 SGHKS and CDR2 YYEKEE (reference sequence). CDR3 length: 18 amino acids. The CDR3 spells CASSYRLAGLSLMSEQFF. CDR3 in DNA: TGTGCCAGCAGCTACCGACTAGCGGGACTCTCCCTTATGAGTGAGCAGTTCTTC.

The chain employs TRBV28 and TRBJ2-2; unclear D gene. CDR1 is MDHEN and CDR2 is SYDVKM in the germline V gene. V was trimmed by 10 bases and J by 0 bases, leaving 15 bases between them. The CDR3 extends over 15 amino acids. The CDR3 DNA follows: TGTGCCATCCAGGCTGGATCGGCGAACACCGGGGAGCTGTTTTTT. Protein sequence: CAIQAGSANTGELFF.